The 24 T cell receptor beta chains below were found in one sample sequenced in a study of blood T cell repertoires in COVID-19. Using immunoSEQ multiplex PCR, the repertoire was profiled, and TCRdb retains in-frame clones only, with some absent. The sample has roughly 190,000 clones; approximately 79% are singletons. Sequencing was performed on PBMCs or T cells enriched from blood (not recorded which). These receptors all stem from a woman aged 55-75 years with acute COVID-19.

The CDR3 DNA reads TGCGCCAGCAGTCCAGCGGACAGGGTAAACACTGAAGCTTTCTTT. This codes for CASSPADRVNTEAFF. This chain links TRBV5-1 with TRBJ1-1; 8 bases are shared with TRBD1. J lost 2 bases, V lost 5 bases, and 8 bases had no gene match. There are 15 residues in the CDR3. Germline V gene data show CDR1 as SGHRS and CDR2 as YFSETQ. The full variable domain, its missing parts supplied by reference TRBV5-1 and TRBJ1-1, is KAGVTQTPRYLIKTRGQQVTLSCSPISGHRSVSWYQQTPGQGLQFLFEYFSETQRNKGNFPGRFSGRQFSNSRSEMNVSTLELGDSALYLCASSPADRVNTEAFFGQGTRLTVV.

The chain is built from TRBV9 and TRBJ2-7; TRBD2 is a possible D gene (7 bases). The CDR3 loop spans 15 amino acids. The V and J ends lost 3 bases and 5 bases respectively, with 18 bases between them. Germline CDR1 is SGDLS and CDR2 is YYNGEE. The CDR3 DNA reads TGTGCCAGCAGCGGGGAGGGGGGCGCGTCCAACGAGCAGTACTTC. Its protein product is CASSGEGGASNEQYF.

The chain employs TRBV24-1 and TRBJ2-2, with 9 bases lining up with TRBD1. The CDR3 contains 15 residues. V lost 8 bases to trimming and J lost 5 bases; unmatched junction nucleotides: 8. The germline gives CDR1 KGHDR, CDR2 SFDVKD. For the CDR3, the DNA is TGTGCCACCAAAGTACAGGGGGCTCTTACCGGGGAGCTGTTTTTT. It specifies CATKVQGALTGELFF.

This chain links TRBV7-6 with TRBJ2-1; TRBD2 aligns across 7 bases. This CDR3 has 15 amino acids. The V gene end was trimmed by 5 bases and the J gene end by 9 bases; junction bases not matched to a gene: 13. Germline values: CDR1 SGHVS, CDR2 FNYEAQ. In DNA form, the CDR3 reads TGTGCCAGCAGCCCTGTCGGACTAGTCGGGGGTGAGCAGTTCTTC. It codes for CASSPVGLVGGEQFF.

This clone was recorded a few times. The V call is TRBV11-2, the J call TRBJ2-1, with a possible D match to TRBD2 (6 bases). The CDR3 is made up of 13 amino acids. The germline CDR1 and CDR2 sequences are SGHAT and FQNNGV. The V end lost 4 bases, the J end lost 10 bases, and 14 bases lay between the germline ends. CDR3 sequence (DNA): TGTGCCAGCAGCTACGGGACTCCTGGGGAGCAGTTCTTC. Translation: CASSYGTPGEQFF.

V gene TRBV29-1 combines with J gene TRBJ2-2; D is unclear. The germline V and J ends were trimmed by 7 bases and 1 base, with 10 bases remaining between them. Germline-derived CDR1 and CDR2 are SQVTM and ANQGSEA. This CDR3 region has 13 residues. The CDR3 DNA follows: TGCAGCGCCTATTCGGGGAACACCGGGGAGCTGTTTTTT. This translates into CSAYSGNTGELFF.

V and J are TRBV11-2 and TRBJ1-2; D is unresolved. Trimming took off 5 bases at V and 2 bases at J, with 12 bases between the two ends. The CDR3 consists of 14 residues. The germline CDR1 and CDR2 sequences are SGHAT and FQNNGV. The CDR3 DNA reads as TGTGCCAGCAGCCCCCAGGCAGAAAACTATGGCTACACCTTC. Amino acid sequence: CASSPQAENYGYTF.

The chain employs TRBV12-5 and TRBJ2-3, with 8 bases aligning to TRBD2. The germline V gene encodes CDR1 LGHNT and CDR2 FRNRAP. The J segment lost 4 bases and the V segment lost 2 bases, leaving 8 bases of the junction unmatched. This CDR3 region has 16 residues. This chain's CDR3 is CASGLFSGAPPDTQYF. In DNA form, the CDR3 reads TGTGCTAGTGGTTTGTTTAGCGGGGCTCCCCCAGATACGCAGTATTTT.

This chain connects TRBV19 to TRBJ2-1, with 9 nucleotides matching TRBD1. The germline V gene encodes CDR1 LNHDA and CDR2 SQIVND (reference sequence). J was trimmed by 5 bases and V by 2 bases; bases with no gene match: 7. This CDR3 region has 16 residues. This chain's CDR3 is CASSITGQGSHNEQFF. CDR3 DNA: TGTGCCAGTAGTATAACGGGACAGGGTTCCCACAATGAGCAGTTCTTC.

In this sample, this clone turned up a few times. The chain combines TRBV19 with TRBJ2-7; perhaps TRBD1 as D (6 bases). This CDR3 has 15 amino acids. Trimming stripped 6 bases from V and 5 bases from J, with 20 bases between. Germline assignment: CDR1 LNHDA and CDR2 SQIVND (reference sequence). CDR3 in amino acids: CASRSPRGPPNEQYF. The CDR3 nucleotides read TGTGCCAGTAGAAGCCCCAGGGGCCCACCGAACGAGCAGTACTTC.

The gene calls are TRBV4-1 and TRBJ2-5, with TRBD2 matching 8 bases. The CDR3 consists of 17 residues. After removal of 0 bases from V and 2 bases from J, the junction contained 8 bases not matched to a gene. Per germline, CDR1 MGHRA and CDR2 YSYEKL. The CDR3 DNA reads TGCGCCAGCAGCCAAGAGGAGCGGGGGAGATGGCAAGAGACCCAGTACTTC. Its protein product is CASSQEERGRWQETQYF.

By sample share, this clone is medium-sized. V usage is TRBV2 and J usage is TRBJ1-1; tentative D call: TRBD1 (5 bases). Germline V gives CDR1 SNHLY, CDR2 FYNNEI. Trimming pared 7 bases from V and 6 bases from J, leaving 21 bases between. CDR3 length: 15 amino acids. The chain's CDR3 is CASIKGFRSGAEAFF. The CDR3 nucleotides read TGTGCCAGCATAAAGGGGTTTAGGTCCGGCGCTGAAGCTTTCTTT.

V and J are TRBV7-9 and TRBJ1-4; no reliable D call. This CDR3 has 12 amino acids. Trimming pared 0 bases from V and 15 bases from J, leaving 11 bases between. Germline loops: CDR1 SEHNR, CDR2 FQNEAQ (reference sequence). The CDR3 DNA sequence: TGTGCCAGCAGCTTAGCGCGAAACCGCTTGTTTTTT. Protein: CASSLARNRLFF.

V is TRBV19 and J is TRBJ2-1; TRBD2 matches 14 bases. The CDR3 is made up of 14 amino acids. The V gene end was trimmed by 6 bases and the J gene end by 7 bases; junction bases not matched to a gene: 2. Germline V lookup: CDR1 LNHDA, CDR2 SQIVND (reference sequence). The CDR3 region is CASRGLAGVNEQFF. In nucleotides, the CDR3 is TGTGCCAGTAGGGGACTAGCGGGAGTGAATGAGCAGTTCTTC.

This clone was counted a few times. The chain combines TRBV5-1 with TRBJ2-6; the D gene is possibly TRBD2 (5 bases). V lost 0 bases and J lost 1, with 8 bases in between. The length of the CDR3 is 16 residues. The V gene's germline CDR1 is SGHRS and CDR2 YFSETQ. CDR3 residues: CASSLATGSGANVLTF. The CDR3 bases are TGCGCCAGCAGCTTGGCCACGGGGTCTGGGGCCAACGTCCTGACTTTC.

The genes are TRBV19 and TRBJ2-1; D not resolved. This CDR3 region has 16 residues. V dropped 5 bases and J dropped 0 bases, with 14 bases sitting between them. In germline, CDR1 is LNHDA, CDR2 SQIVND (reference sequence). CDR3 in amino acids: CASSPLAASSYNEQFF. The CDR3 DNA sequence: TGTGCCAGTAGTCCTCTCGCGGCTAGCTCCTACAATGAGCAGTTCTTC.

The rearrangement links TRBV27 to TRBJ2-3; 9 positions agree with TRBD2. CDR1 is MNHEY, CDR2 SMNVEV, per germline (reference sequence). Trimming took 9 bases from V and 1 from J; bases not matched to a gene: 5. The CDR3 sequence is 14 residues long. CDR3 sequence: CASCSSGGTDTQYF. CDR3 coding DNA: TGTGCCAGTTGTTCTAGCGGGGGCACAGATACGCAGTATTTT.

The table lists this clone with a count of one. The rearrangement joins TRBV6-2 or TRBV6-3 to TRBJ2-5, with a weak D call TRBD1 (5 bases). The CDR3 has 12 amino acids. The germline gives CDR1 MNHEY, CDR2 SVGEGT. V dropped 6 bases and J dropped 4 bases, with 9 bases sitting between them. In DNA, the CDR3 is TGTGCCAGCAGCCACACAGGAGAGACCCAGTACTTC. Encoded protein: CASSHTGETQYF.

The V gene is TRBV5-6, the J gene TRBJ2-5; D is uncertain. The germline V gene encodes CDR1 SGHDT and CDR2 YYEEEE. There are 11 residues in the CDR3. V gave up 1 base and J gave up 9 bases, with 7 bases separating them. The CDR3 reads CASSLYAAQYF. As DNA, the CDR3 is TGTGCCAGCAGCTTGTATGCGGCCCAGTACTTC.

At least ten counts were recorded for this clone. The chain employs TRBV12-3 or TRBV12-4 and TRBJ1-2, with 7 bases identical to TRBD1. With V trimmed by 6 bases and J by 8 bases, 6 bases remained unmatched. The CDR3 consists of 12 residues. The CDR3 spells CASRAGTVGYTF. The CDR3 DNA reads TGTGCCAGCAGAGCTGGGACAGTCGGCTACACCTTC.

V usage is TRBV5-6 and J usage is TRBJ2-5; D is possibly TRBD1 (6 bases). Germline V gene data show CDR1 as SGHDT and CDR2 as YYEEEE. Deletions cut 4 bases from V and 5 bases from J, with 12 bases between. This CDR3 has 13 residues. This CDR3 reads CASSIGQPETQYF. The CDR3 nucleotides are TGTGCCAGCAGCATTGGACAGCCCGAGACCCAGTACTTC. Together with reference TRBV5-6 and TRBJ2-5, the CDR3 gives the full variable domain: DAGVTQSPTHLIKTRGQQVTLRCSPKSGHDTVSWYQQALGQGPQFIFQYYEEEERQRGNFPDRFSGHQFPNYSSELNVNALLLGDSALYLCASSIGQPETQYFGPGTRLLVL.

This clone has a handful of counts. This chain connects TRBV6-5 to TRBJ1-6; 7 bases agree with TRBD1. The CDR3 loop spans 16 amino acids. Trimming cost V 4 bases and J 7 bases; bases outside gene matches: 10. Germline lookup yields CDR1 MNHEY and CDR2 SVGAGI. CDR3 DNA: TGTGCCAGCAGTTTAGAGAGACAGGGTGGGAATTCACCCCTCCACTTT. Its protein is CASSLERQGGNSPLHF.

The CDR3 DNA sequence: TGTGCCAGCAGCCCCTACGGAGGACAAGAGACCCAGTACTTC. It translates to CASSPYGGQETQYF. The chain has TRBV7-2 and TRBJ2-5; possibly TRBD2 for D (5 bases). V lost 5 bases to trimming and J lost 2 bases, with 12 bases between them. CDR1 SGHTA and CDR2 FQGNSA come from the germline V gene. The CDR3 has 14 amino acids.

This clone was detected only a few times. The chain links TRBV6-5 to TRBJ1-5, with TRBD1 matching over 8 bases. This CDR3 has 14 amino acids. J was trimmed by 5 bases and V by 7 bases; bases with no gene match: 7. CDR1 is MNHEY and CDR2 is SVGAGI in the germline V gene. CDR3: CASTPTGGDQPQHF. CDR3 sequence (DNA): TGTGCCAGCACCCCCACAGGGGGAGATCAGCCCCAGCATTTT.